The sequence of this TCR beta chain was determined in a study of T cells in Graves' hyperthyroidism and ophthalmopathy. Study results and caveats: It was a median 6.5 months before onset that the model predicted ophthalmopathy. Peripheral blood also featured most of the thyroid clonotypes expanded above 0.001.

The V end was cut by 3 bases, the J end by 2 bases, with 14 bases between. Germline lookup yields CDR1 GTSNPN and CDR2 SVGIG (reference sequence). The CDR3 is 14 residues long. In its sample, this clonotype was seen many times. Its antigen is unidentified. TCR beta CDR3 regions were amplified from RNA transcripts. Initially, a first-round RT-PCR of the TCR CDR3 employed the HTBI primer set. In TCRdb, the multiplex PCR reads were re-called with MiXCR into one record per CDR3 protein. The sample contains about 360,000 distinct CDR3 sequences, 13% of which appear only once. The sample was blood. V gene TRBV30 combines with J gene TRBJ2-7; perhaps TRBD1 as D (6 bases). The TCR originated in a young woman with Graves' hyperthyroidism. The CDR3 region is CAWREPDRTYEQYF. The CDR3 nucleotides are TGTGCCTGGAGGGAACCTGACAGGACCTACGAGCAGTACTTC.